A single sample is the source of the 23 T cell receptor beta chains below, sequenced in a study of cytomegalovirus exposure and HLA in healthy donors. Both 60 Vbeta primers and 13 Jbeta primers went into the PCR. The method was immunoSEQ multiplex PCR; TCRdb's version includes in-frame clones alone and lacks a portion of them. Recorded for this sample: over 100,000 clones. The sequencing input was PBMCs. Every receptor here comes from a man aged 40-49 years in good health and CMV-seropositive.

J is TRBJ2-7 and V is TRBV5-1; TRBD2 aligns across 9 bases. CDR1 is SGHRS, CDR2 YFSETQ, per germline. CDR3 length: 16 residues. Germline trimming cut 1 base from V and 3 bases from J; bases unmatched to any gene: 8. The CDR3 loop reads CASSLPLAGSFYEQYF. Here the CDR3 DNA reads TGCGCCAGCAGCTTGCCCCTAGCGGGATCTTTCTACGAGCAGTACTTC. The entire variable domain, with the rest obtained from reference TRBV5-1 and TRBJ2-7, is as follows: KAGVTQTPRYLIKTRGQQVTLSCSPISGHRSVSWYQQTPGQGLQFLFEYFSETQRNKGNFPGRFSGRQFSNSRSEMNVSTLELGDSALYLCASSLPLAGSFYEQYFGPGTRLTVT.

The V gene is TRBV25-1, the J gene TRBJ1-4; weak D call: TRBD1 (6 bases). The germline CDR1 and CDR2 sequences are MGHDK and SYGVNS. Deletions cut 1 base from V and 3 bases from J, with 15 bases between. The CDR3 sequence is 17 residues long. The CDR3 protein is CASSELGGSGANEKLFF. The CDR3, as DNA: TGTGCCAGCAGTGAATTGGGAGGGTCAGGGGCTAATGAAAAACTGTTTTTT.

The genes are TRBV29-1 and TRBJ2-2; 7 bases match TRBD2. The CDR3 contains 13 residues. The germline V gene has CDR1 SQVTM and CDR2 ANQGSEA. V was pared by 7 bases and J by 7 bases, with 9 bases of the junction left unmatched. CDR3 sequence: CSARDYSGGELFF. The CDR3 region has the DNA TGCAGCGCCCGGGACTATAGCGGCGGGGAGCTGTTTTTT.

The chain recombines TRBV6-5 with TRBJ1-2, with 9 nucleotides matching TRBD1. The CDR3 contains 14 residues. In germline, CDR1 is MNHEY, CDR2 SVGAGI. V shed 7 bases, J shed 8 bases, and the junction held 11 bases outside the gene matches. The CDR3 sequence is CASTTGTGIIGYTF. For the CDR3, the DNA is TGTGCCAGCACTACGGGGACAGGGATTATCGGCTACACCTTC.

This sequence joins TRBV27 and TRBJ1-5; D remains ambiguous. The CDR3 loop spans 10 amino acids. Deletions cut 6 bases from V and 9 bases from J, with 6 bases between. The germline V gene has CDR1 MNHEY and CDR2 SMNVEV (reference sequence). This chain's CDR3 is CASSSVPQHF. The CDR3 nucleotides are TGTGCCAGCAGCTCAGTGCCCCAGCATTTT.

The chain couples TRBV7-9 to TRBJ1-6; possible D gene TRBD1, 6 bases. Trimming pared 4 bases from V and 9 bases from J, leaving 13 bases between. The CDR3 has 14 amino acids. Germline lookup yields CDR1 SEHNR and CDR2 FQNEAQ (reference sequence). Here the CDR3 DNA reads TGTGCCAGCAGCTCCGCAGGGGAGCTTTCACCCCTCCACTTT. It yields the protein CASSSAGELSPLHF.

The V call is TRBV19, the J call TRBJ1-1; TRBD1 matches 9 bases. The V gene end was trimmed by 3 bases and the J gene end by 2 bases; junction bases not matched to a gene: 10. Germline V gene data show CDR1 as LNHDA and CDR2 as SQIVND (reference sequence). The CDR3 runs to 17 residues. CDR3 sequence reads: CASSMGITGGLNTEAFF. The CDR3 region has the DNA TGTGCCAGTAGTATGGGAATAACAGGGGGCCTTAACACTGAAGCTTTCTTT.

The gene calls are TRBV5-6 and TRBJ2-5, with 8 bases lining up with TRBD1. With the DNA end fitting TRBJ2-7 better, the J assignment may be wrong. CDR1 is SGHDT, CDR2 YYEEEE, per germline. This CDR3 is built from 13 residues. The CDR3 loop is CASRRDRGSEQYF. In DNA form, the CDR3 reads TGTGCCAGCAGACGTGACAGGGGATCCGAGCAGTACTTC.

This sequence joins TRBV29-1 and TRBJ2-3; 8 bases fit TRBD1. The V and J ends lost 5 bases and 5 bases, in that order; junction bases with no gene match: 6. The CDR3 has 13 amino acids. Germline V gene lookup returns CDR1 SQVTM and CDR2 ANQGSEA. The CDR3 loop reads CSVFRTGLDTQYF. DNA of the CDR3: TGCAGCGTTTTCAGGACAGGGTTAGATACGCAGTATTTT.

This chain links TRBV28 with TRBJ1-2; D is ambiguous. The CDR3 is made up of 17 amino acids. Germline loops: CDR1 MDHEN, CDR2 SYDVKM. The V and J ends lost 2 bases and 2 bases respectively, with 18 bases between them. The CDR3 DNA sequence: TGTGCCAGCAGTTTAGTAGCCGCCGGACGGAGGAACTATGGCTACACCTTC. Residues: CASSLVAAGRRNYGYTF.

J is TRBJ2-2 and V is TRBV5-1; the match to TRBD2 covers 8 bases. Germline-derived CDR1 and CDR2 are SGHRS and YFSETQ. The CDR3 contains 18 residues. Trimming took 0 bases from V and 2 from J; bases not matched to a gene: 9. CDR3 region: CASSLAPGLVPNTGELFF. The CDR3, as DNA: TGCGCCAGCAGCTTGGCCCCGGGACTAGTTCCCAACACCGGGGAGCTGTTTTTT.

The J gene is TRBJ2-1, the V gene TRBV11-3; 8 bases are shared with TRBD2. The CDR3 spans 18 residues. Trimming removed 5 bases from V and 0 bases from J; junction bases left unmatched: 12. Per germline, CDR1 SGHNT and CDR2 YENEEA. CDR3 loop: CASSPGGGRGASYNEQFF. In DNA form, the CDR3 reads TGTGCCAGCAGCCCCGGGGGTGGGCGGGGGGCCTCCTACAATGAGCAGTTCTTC.

The V gene is TRBV6-6, the J gene TRBJ2-7, with TRBD2 matching 12 bases. Germline V CDR1 and CDR2: MNHNY, SVGAGI (reference sequence). V was clipped by 5 bases and J by 6 bases; unmatched bases: 5. The CDR3 has 14 residues. CDR3 DNA sequence: TGTGCCAGCAGTGCTAGCGGGAGGGCGATCGAGCAGTACTTC. It translates to CASSASGRAIEQYF.

The chain has TRBV5-1 and TRBJ2-5; 13 bases match TRBD2. This CDR3 is 16 amino acids long. V trimming: 0 bases; J trimming: 5 bases; junction bases outside the gene matches: 4. Looked up from germline, CDR1 is SGHRS and CDR2 is YFSETQ. CDR3 loop: CASSLGGLAGVETQYF. CDR3 bases: TGCGCCAGCAGCTTGGGTGGACTAGCGGGAGTTGAGACCCAGTACTTC.

The rearrangement links TRBV2 to TRBJ2-1, with TRBD2 matching over 15 bases. With 3 bases clipped from V and 5 bases from J, the junction kept 2 bases outside the gene matches. Per the germline V gene, CDR1 is SNHLY and CDR2 is FYNNEI. The CDR3 extends over 16 amino acids. CDR3 amino acids: CASSEGLAGGHNEQFF. In DNA, the CDR3 is TGTGCCAGCAGTGAGGGACTAGCGGGAGGTCACAATGAGCAGTTCTTC.

This chain uses TRBV29-1 with TRBJ2-7; D perhaps matches TRBD2 (5 bases). Per the germline V gene, CDR1 is SQVTM and CDR2 is ANQGSEA. The V end lost 3 bases, the J end lost 2 bases, and 23 bases lay between the germline ends. CDR3 length equals 17 residues. DNA for the CDR3: TGCAGCGTTGAGAGGGTTCCACTAGGAGGAGTAGCCTACGAGCAGTACTTC. Its protein product is CSVERVPLGGVAYEQYF.

The V and J genes are TRBV7-8 and TRBJ1-2; TRBD1 matches 7 bases. The CDR3 is made up of 12 amino acids. Germline V gene lookup returns CDR1 SGHVS and CDR2 FQNEAQ. The V gene end was trimmed by 7 bases and the J gene end by 8 bases; junction bases not matched to a gene: 7. CDR3 nucleotide sequence: TGTGCCAGCACCCCTGGAGGGGGCGGCTACACCTTC. Protein sequence: CASTPGGGGYTF.

The chain has TRBV10-2 and TRBJ2-1; TRBD2 agrees at 11 bases. The CDR3 totals 17 residues. The V and J ends lost 7 bases and 0 bases, in that order; junction bases with no gene match: 8. Looked up from germline, CDR1 is WSHSY and CDR2 is SAAADI. The CDR3 bases are TGCGCCAGCACCAAAGGACTAGCGGGTAGCTCCTACAATGAGCAGTTCTTC. Its protein product is CASTKGLAGSSYNEQFF.

The V gene is TRBV9, the J gene TRBJ2-1; D is undetermined. Trimming removed 0 bases from V and 2 bases from J, with 9 bases in between. Germline V lookup: CDR1 SGDLS, CDR2 YYNGEE. The CDR3 covers 15 residues. The CDR3 is CASSVGGLTYNEQFF. DNA of the CDR3: TGTGCCAGCAGCGTAGGCGGTCTCACCTACAATGAGCAGTTCTTC.

The rearrangement joins TRBV9 to TRBJ2-2; D not resolved. V was shortened by 0 bases and J by 4 bases, with 4 bases between the two germline ends. The CDR3 spans 13 residues. Germline CDR1 SGDLS, CDR2 YYNGEE. The CDR3 bases are TGTGCCAGCAGCGTAGTTAGCACCGGGGAGCTGTTTTTT. It specifies CASSVVSTGELFF.

The V and J genes are TRBV5-1 and TRBJ2-7; no definite D call. Germline CDR1 SGHRS, CDR2 YFSETQ. With 5 bases removed from V and 3 bases from J, the gap between germline ends came to 15 bases. CDR3 length equals 14 residues. This chain's CDR3 is CASSTAAGDYEQYF. The CDR3 coding sequence is TGCGCCAGCAGTACGGCTGCCGGAGACTACGAGCAGTACTTC.

The gene calls are TRBV29-1 and TRBJ2-7; TRBD2 matches at 7 bases. The V and J ends lost 4 bases and 7 bases, in that order; junction bases with no gene match: 7. The CDR3 runs to 12 residues. The germline V gene encodes CDR1 SQVTM and CDR2 ANQGSEA. In DNA, the CDR3 is TGCAGCGTTGCTAGCCAGGGAGGGGAGCAGTACTTC. It specifies CSVASQGGEQYF.

This CDR3 is CASTSGTQSFGYGYTF. The DNA of the CDR3 is TGTGCCAGCACCTCCGGGACACAGTCCTTTGGCTATGGCTACACCTTC. The chain recombines TRBV9 with TRBJ1-2; D perhaps matches TRBD1 (6 bases). This CDR3 has 16 residues. The germline V and J ends were trimmed by 6 bases and 4 bases, with 22 bases remaining between them. In germline, CDR1 is SGDLS, CDR2 YYNGEE.